One and the same sample provided the 25 T cell receptor beta chains below, sequenced in a study of blood T cell repertoires in COVID-19. Produced via immunoSEQ multiplex PCR; TCRdb's table is partial and in-frame only. The table shows 100,000 to 150,000 clones, with around nine tenths occurring only once. The sample consisted of peripheral blood. All receptors derive from a woman in her 70s with COVID-19, enrolled during active disease.

This chain uses TRBV28 with TRBJ2-3; D unclear. The V and J ends lost 5 bases and 2 bases respectively, with 17 bases between them. CDR3 size: 16 residues. CDR1 and CDR2 from the germline V gene are MDHEN and SYDVKM. The CDR3 bases are TGTGCCAGCAGTATTCCTCAGCGTTCAGACACAGATACGCAGTATTTT. Protein: CASSIPQRSDTDTQYF. The full variable domain, completed using reference TRBV28 and TRBJ2-3, is DVKVTQSSRYLVKRTGEKVFLECVQDMDHENMFWYRQDPGLGLRLIYFSYDVKMKEKGDIPEGYSVSREKKERFSLILESASTNQTSMYLCASSIPQRSDTDTQYFGPGTRLTVL.

The V call is TRBV14, the J call TRBJ1-1; 9 bases fit TRBD1. Germline values: CDR1 SGHDN, CDR2 FVKESK. This CDR3 has 13 residues. With 8 bases clipped from V and 1 base from J, the junction kept 2 bases outside the gene matches. In DNA form, the CDR3 reads TGTGCCAGCCAGACAGGGGGGAACACTGAAGCTTTCTTT. This codes for CASQTGGNTEAFF.

The chain has TRBV7-9 and TRBJ1-1; a weak D match, TRBD1 (6 bases). Per the germline V gene, CDR1 is SEHNR and CDR2 is FQNEAQ (reference sequence). This CDR3 has 14 residues. V was clipped by 10 bases and J by 1 base, with 16 bases between them. The CDR3, as DNA: TGTGCCACAGCCGAGGGAGGGGGGAACACTGAAGCTTTCTTT. Translating it yields CATAEGGGNTEAFF.

This clone was observed a few times. J is TRBJ2-5 and V is TRBV3-1 (or the pseudogene TRBV3-2); 9 bases are a match to TRBD1. This CDR3 is 17 amino acids long. V was pared by 3 bases and J by 2 bases, with 10 bases of the junction left unmatched. CDR1 and CDR2 from the germline V gene are LGHDT and YNNKEL (reference sequence). The CDR3 here is CASSHPGQGWHQETQYF. CDR3 nucleotides: TGTGCCAGCAGCCACCCGGGACAGGGTTGGCATCAAGAGACCCAGTACTTC.

J is TRBJ2-2 and V is TRBV2, with D hard to call. The germline V and J ends were trimmed by 4 bases and 3 bases, with 12 bases remaining between them. Germline values: CDR1 SNHLY, CDR2 FYNNEI. This CDR3 has 15 amino acids. CDR3 sequence reads: CASSVGQADTGELFF. CDR3 nucleotides: TGTGCCAGCAGTGTGGGTCAGGCTGACACCGGGGAGCTGTTTTTT.

A few counts support this clone. CDR3 sequence (DNA): TGTGCCAGCAGCCCATTATCACGCGGGGGGGCAGAAGCTTTCTTT. This sequence encodes CASSPLSRGGAEAFF. The chain uses TRBV7-8 and TRBJ1-1; a weak D match, TRBD1 (6 bases). The length of the CDR3 is 15 residues. The ends were cut back, 5 bases at V and 8 bases at J, with 21 bases in the middle. CDR1 and CDR2 from the germline V gene are SGHVS and FQNEAQ.

The genes are TRBV7-6 and TRBJ2-5, with a tentative D call TRBD2 (6 bases). This CDR3 is 16 amino acids long. CDR1 is SGHVS and CDR2 is FNYEAQ in the germline V gene. V was clipped by 3 bases and J by 4 bases, with 18 bases between them. CDR3 nucleotides: TGTGCCAGCAGCTTGGGGGGTATTACACAGTCAGAGACCCAGTACTTC. Protein: CASSLGGITQSETQYF.

The gene calls are TRBV4-1 and TRBJ2-7; 10 bases line up with TRBD1. This CDR3 region has 16 residues. J lost 6 bases, V lost 1 base, and 9 bases had no gene match. Germline V gene lookup returns CDR1 MGHRA and CDR2 YSYEKL. CDR3 sequence: CASSQGGGQGRREQYF. CDR3 bases: TGCGCCAGCAGCCAAGGGGGGGGACAGGGGAGGCGCGAGCAGTACTTC.

This clone is a singleton in its sample. V is TRBV19 and J is TRBJ1-6; D uncertain. The length of the CDR3 is 19 residues. Trimming pared 5 bases from V and 8 bases from J, leaving 28 bases between. CDR1 and CDR2 (germline): LNHDA, SQIVND (reference sequence). In DNA form, the CDR3 reads TGTGCCAGTAGTGCATCGGGCGGGTTTTGGACTTTGGGCGATTCACCCCTCCACTTT. It yields the protein CASSASGGFWTLGDSPLHF.

The rearrangement uses TRBV28 and TRBJ2-7; 7 nucleotides match TRBD2. This CDR3 has 14 amino acids. V lost 6 bases and J lost 2; bases outside the gene matches: 7. The germline V gene has CDR1 MDHEN and CDR2 SYDVKM. The CDR3 loop reads CASSPSLAAYEQYF. The DNA for the CDR3 is TGTGCCAGCAGCCCCTCCCTAGCGGCCTACGAGCAGTACTTC.

The chain combines TRBV10-3 with TRBJ1-3; 7 bases fit TRBD1. The J segment lost 2 bases and the V segment lost 11 bases, leaving 9 bases of the junction unmatched. Germline V gene lookup returns CDR1 ENHRY and CDR2 SYGVKD. The CDR3 length is 14 residues. The chain's CDR3 is CACKTGSAGNTIYF. The CDR3 DNA follows: TGTGCCTGCAAGACAGGGTCCGCTGGAAACACCATATATTTT.

The chain links TRBV19 to TRBJ1-1; D gene uncertain. In germline, CDR1 is LNHDA, CDR2 SQIVND (reference sequence). V was cut by 6 bases and J by 0 bases, with 2 bases left in between. This CDR3 has 11 residues. The DNA for the CDR3 is TGTGCCAGTAGCATGAACACTGAAGCTTTCTTT. It translates to CASSMNTEAFF.

The rearrangement uses TRBV12-5 and TRBJ1-1; 7 nucleotides line up with TRBD1. Germline trimming cut 2 bases from V and 1 base from J; bases unmatched to any gene: 4. CDR3 length equals 15 residues. Germline V gene sequence: CDR1 LGHNT, CDR2 FRNRAP. The CDR3 here is CASGLTRTGNTEAFF. The CDR3, as DNA: TGTGCTAGTGGTTTGACCCGGACAGGGAACACTGAAGCTTTCTTT.

The rearrangement joins TRBV6-5 to TRBJ2-7; 10 nucleotides align to TRBD1. CDR1 is MNHEY and CDR2 is SVGAGI in the germline V gene. CDR3 length equals 14 residues. The V segment lost 6 bases and the J segment 6 bases; nucleotides outside the gene matches: 8. The CDR3 region has the DNA TGTGCCAGCAGCACACGCAGGGACAGGGGCGAGCAGTACTTC. It yields the protein CASSTRRDRGEQYF.

The chain combines TRBV4-2 with TRBJ1-3; 7 bases line up with TRBD1. There are 18 residues in the CDR3. From germline, CDR1 is LGHNA and CDR2 YNFKEQ. V shed 0 bases, J shed 3 bases, and the junction held 11 bases outside the gene matches. CDR3 loop: CASSQEETGWSGGNTIYF. The CDR3 nucleotides read TGTGCCAGCAGCCAAGAAGAGACAGGGTGGTCGGGTGGAAACACCATATATTTT.

This clone was picked up many times. CDR3 nucleotide sequence: TGTGCCAGCAGCCAAGAGGTACAGATTGGTGGCTACACCTTC. Its translation: CASSQEVQIGGYTF. The chain combines TRBV3-1 (or the pseudogene TRBV3-2) with TRBJ1-2; D unresolved. The CDR3 has 14 amino acids. Looked up from germline, CDR1 is LGHDT and CDR2 is YNNKEL (reference sequence). Between the trimmed V and J ends, which lost 0 bases and 7 bases, there was a span of 12 bases.

This chain uses TRBV19 with TRBJ2-1, with 12 bases aligning to TRBD2. V shed 1 base and J 7 bases; nucleotides not matched to a gene: 2. This CDR3 comprises 15 residues. Germline CDR1 reads LNHDA; CDR2 reads SQIVND (reference sequence). In DNA, the CDR3 is TGTGCCAGTAGTATAGGGCTAGCGGGGGGGAATGAGCAGTTCTTC. This codes for CASSIGLAGGNEQFF.

Only a few counts were recorded for this clone. The genes are TRBV6-5 and TRBJ2-1, with 8 bases aligning to TRBD2. CDR3 length: 15 residues. The germline V gene encodes CDR1 MNHEY and CDR2 SVGAGI. V dropped 8 bases and J dropped 8; count of bases not matched to a gene: 14. This chain's CDR3 is CASSREGGPGHEQFF. CDR3 sequence (DNA): TGTGCCAGCTCACGGGAGGGGGGGCCGGGCCATGAGCAGTTCTTC.

CDR3 region: CASSLRVAGETGELFF. Here the CDR3 DNA reads TGCGCCAGCAGCCTCCGGGTAGCGGGGGAGACCGGGGAGCTGTTTTTT. The V call is TRBV4-1, the J call TRBJ2-2; 9 bases are a match to TRBD2. The V gene's germline CDR1 is MGHRA and CDR2 YSYEKL. V was pared by 4 bases and J by 5 bases, with 8 bases of the junction left unmatched. The CDR3 runs 16 residues.

This chain connects TRBV13 to TRBJ2-7, with 10 positions matching TRBD1. Germline V gene sequence: CDR1 PRHDT, CDR2 FYEKMQ (reference sequence). The CDR3 is made up of 17 amino acids. Trimming took 6 bases from V and 5 from J; bases not matched to a gene: 16. The CDR3 coding sequence is TGTGCCAGCAGACGTCGCCCGGGACAGGGGATCGGGGACGAGCAGTACTTC. Its protein is CASRRRPGQGIGDEQYF.

CDR3 sequence reads: CASSSQGVDGYTF. As DNA, the CDR3 is TGTGCCAGCAGCTCACAGGGAGTCGATGGCTACACCTTC. The chain links TRBV7-2 to TRBJ1-2, with a tentative D call TRBD1 (6 bases). V was shortened by 4 bases and J by 6 bases, with 12 bases between the two germline ends. Per the germline V gene, CDR1 is SGHTA and CDR2 is FQGNSA. This CDR3 comprises 13 residues.

V gene TRBV11-2 combines with J gene TRBJ1-1; TRBD1 matches at 7 bases. The CDR3 contains 15 residues. Germline V lookup: CDR1 SGHAT, CDR2 FQNNGV. V was pared by 5 bases and J by 6 bases, with 12 bases of the junction left unmatched. The CDR3 loop is CASSPTFWQGAEAFF. The CDR3 bases are TGTGCCAGCAGCCCAACCTTTTGGCAGGGGGCTGAAGCTTTCTTT.

V usage is TRBV6-5 and J usage is TRBJ2-7; TRBD2 agrees at 7 bases. Germline V gene sequence: CDR1 MNHEY, CDR2 SVGAGI. J was trimmed by 3 bases and V by 6 bases; bases with no gene match: 5. The CDR3 is 13 residues long. The CDR3 reads CASSQWGGYEQYF. Written as DNA, the CDR3 is TGTGCCAGCAGCCAATGGGGGGGCTACGAGCAGTACTTC.

The chain is built from TRBV29-1 and TRBJ1-3; D is unclear. Looked up from germline, CDR1 is SQVTM and CDR2 is ANQGSEA. The ends were cut back, 8 bases at V and 4 bases at J, with 15 bases in the middle. The CDR3 contains 13 residues. DNA for the CDR3: TGCAGCTCCCTAAGTTCCTCAGGAAACACCATATATTTT. It translates to CSSLSSSGNTIYF.

V gene TRBV7-3 combines with J gene TRBJ2-5, with D possibly matching TRBD2 (5 bases). This CDR3 has 14 residues. Germline V lookup: CDR1 SGHTA, CDR2 FQGTGA. Deletions cut 0 bases from V and 5 bases from J, with 10 bases between. CDR3 loop: CASSLTSRAETQYF. The CDR3 region has the DNA TGTGCCAGCAGCTTAACGTCGAGGGCTGAGACCCAGTACTTC.